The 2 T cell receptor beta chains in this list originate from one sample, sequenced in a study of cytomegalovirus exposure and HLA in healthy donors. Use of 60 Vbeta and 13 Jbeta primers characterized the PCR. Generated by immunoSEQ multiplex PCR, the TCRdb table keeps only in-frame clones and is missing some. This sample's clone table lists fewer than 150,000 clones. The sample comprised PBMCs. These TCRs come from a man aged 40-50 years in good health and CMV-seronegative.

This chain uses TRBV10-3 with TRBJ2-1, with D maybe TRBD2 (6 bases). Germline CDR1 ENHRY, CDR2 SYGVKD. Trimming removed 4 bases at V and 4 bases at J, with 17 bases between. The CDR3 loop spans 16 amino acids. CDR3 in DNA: TGTGCCATCAGTGTTTCCCGGGGGACTCCATACAATGAGCAGTTCTTC. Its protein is CAISVSRGTPYNEQFF.

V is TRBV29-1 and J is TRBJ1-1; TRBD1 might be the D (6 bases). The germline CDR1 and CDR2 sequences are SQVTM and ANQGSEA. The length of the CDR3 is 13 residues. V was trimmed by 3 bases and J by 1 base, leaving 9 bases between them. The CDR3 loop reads CSVDYRANTEAFF. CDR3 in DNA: TGCAGCGTTGATTACAGGGCGAACACTGAAGCTTTCTTT.